One sample yielded the 28 T cell receptor beta chains listed below, sequenced in a study of vaccination and CD4 T cells after COVID-19 (dated by TCRdb to between 2021 and 2022). Their target antigens are unknown. This sample's treatment or condition label indicates: roughly 10-day PBMC culture with coronavirus spike peptide pools or control peptides (ViraFEST assay). The library came from PCR. Sequencing instrument: Illumina iSeq 100. DNA from cultured CD4+ T cells was subjected to TCR sequencing with the Oncomine TCR Beta short-read assay at the Johns Hopkins FTIC core. TCRdb reanalyzed the raw reads on its own, using fastp at Q25 for trimming and MiXCR for clone calling, and kept in-frame beta chains. Rows with a matching CDR3 protein are joined into one entry that keeps the most common DNA and genes. This sample lists approximately 16,000 distinct CDR3 sequences; 30% to 35% were detected once. Roughly 15% of the sample rests with the top ten.

The sequencing sample was made of cultured CD4+ T cells from blood. These receptors were obtained from a human donor with COVID-19.

The chain is built from TRBV5-8 and TRBJ2-7, with D perhaps matching TRBD1 or TRBD2 (6 bases each). The CDR3 is 13 residues long. Germline lookup yields CDR1 SGHTS and CDR2 YDEGEE. Trimming stripped 5 bases from V and 1 base from J, with 10 bases between. CDR3 loop: CASRGGTSYEQYF. The CDR3, as DNA: TGTGCCAGCAGGGGCGGGACATCCTACGAGCAGTACTTC.

CDR3 DNA sequence: TGTGCCAGCAGCCTAGGACATGGAAACACTGAAGCTTTCTTT. This gives the protein CASSLGHGNTEAFF. The chain carries TRBV11-1 and TRBJ1-1, with D perhaps matching TRBD1 (5 bases). This CDR3 has 14 residues. Per germline, CDR1 SGHAT and CDR2 FQDESV (reference sequence). The V end lost 5 bases, the J end lost 2 bases, and 12 bases lay between the germline ends.

This clonotype showed up just a few times. The chain recombines TRBV6-1 with TRBJ2-7; 7 bases agree with TRBD2. The CDR3 length is 13 residues. Germline assignment: CDR1 MNHNS and CDR2 SASEGT. V lost 7 bases to trimming and J lost 3 bases; unmatched junction nucleotides: 6. CDR3 sequence reads: CASTPRGVYEQYF. CDR3 in DNA: TGTGCCAGCACCCCACGGGGGGTCTACGAGCAGTACTTC.

V is TRBV11-2 and J is TRBJ2-7; no clear D. V was trimmed by 5 bases and J by 3 bases, leaving 8 bases between them. CDR1 and CDR2 from the germline V gene are SGHAT and FQNNGV. CDR3 size: 12 residues. CDR3: CASSLVYYEQYF. The DNA of the CDR3 is TGTGCCAGCAGCCTGGTTTACTACGAGCAGTACTTC.

This chain connects TRBV28 to TRBJ1-3; TRBD1 matches 7 bases. The V segment lost 10 bases and the J segment 4 bases; nucleotides outside the gene matches: 7. The CDR3 loop spans 13 amino acids. Germline V gene sequence: CDR1 MDHEN, CDR2 SYDVKM. CDR3 residues: CATLTGDGNTIYF. In DNA, the CDR3 is TGTGCCACCCTAACAGGGGACGGAAACACCATATATTTT.

The chain uses TRBV2 and TRBJ1-5; D unresolved. Trimming shortened V by 1 base and J by 4 bases, and 8 bases separated the two germline ends. The CDR3 has 14 amino acids. Germline lookup yields CDR1 SNHLY and CDR2 FYNNEI. The CDR3 sequence: CASSEEGRNQPQHF. As DNA, the CDR3 is TGTGCCAGCAGTGAAGAGGGCCGGAATCAGCCCCAGCATTTT.

J is TRBJ1-5 and V is TRBV12-3 or TRBV12-4, with 7 bases fitting TRBD1. There are 14 residues in the CDR3. Germline trimming cut 0 bases from V and 6 bases from J; bases unmatched to any gene: 2. The CDR3 region is CASSLAGGGQPQHF. The CDR3 nucleotides read TGTGCCAGCAGTTTAGCAGGGGGCGGTCAGCCCCAGCATTTT.

The rearrangement uses TRBV6-4 and TRBJ1-6, with D possibly being TRBD1 (6 bases). Trimming cost V 6 bases and J 7 bases, with 13 bases left between them. Germline V gene data show CDR1 as MRHNA and CDR2 as SNTAGT. The CDR3 runs to 14 residues. The CDR3 here is CASRRDTQNSPLHF. As DNA, the CDR3 is TGTGCCAGCAGGAGGGACACCCAAAATTCACCCCTCCACTTT.

V and J are TRBV6-4 and TRBJ2-4; tentatively, D is TRBD1 or TRBD2 (5 bases each). Per the germline V gene, CDR1 is MRHNA and CDR2 is SNTAGT. CDR3 length: 12 amino acids. V was cut by 3 bases and J by 5 bases, with 5 bases left in between. CDR3 bases: TGTGCCAGCAGTGAGGGGGAAAACATTCAGTACTTC. Translation gives CASSEGENIQYF.

This chain uses TRBV11-3 with TRBJ2-7; 11 bases fit TRBD1. Looked up from germline, CDR1 is SGHNT and CDR2 is YENEEA. V shed 5 bases, J shed 6 bases, and the junction held 9 bases outside the gene matches. The CDR3 is made up of 15 amino acids. CDR3 in DNA: TGTGCCAGCAGCGACCATGGACAGGGGGCTGGCGAGCAGTACTTC. Its protein product is CASSDHGQGAGEQYF.

In nucleotides, the CDR3 is TGCAGTGCCCCCCGGGGGGCGAACACTGAAGCTTTCTTT. Translating it yields CSAPRGANTEAFF. The rearrangement links TRBV20-1 to TRBJ1-1; TRBD1 might be the D (6 bases). Germline CDR1 and CDR2: DFQATT and SNEGSKA (reference sequence). This CDR3 region has 13 residues. The germline V and J ends were trimmed by 6 bases and 1 base, with 12 bases remaining between them.

The chain carries TRBV19 and TRBJ1-2, with 8 bases fitting TRBD1. CDR3 length: 13 amino acids. J gave up 3 bases and V 9 bases, and 6 bases lay outside the gene matches. Germline V gene data show CDR1 as LNHDA and CDR2 as SQIVND (reference sequence). The CDR3 spells CASARQGYYGYTF. CDR3 sequence (DNA): TGTGCCAGCGCACGACAGGGGTACTATGGCTACACCTTC. The full variable domain, its missing parts supplied by reference TRBV19 and TRBJ1-2, is DGGITQSPKYLFRKEGQNVTLSCEQNLNHDAMYWYRQDPGQGLRLIYYSQIVNDFQKGDIAEGYSVSREKKESFPLTVTSAQKNPTAFYLCASARQGYYGYTFGSGTRLTVV.

The J gene is TRBJ2-5, the V gene TRBV4-1, with D possibly being TRBD2 (6 bases). Germline CDR1 is MGHRA and CDR2 is YSYEKL. The length of the CDR3 is 15 residues. The V end lost 1 base, the J end lost 1 base, and 10 bases lay between the germline ends. This chain's CDR3 is CASSQVSTSQETQYF. The CDR3, as DNA: TGCGCCAGCAGCCAAGTCTCGACTAGCCAAGAGACCCAGTACTTC.

This chain connects TRBV28 to TRBJ1-1; TRBD1 might be the D (5 bases). In germline, CDR1 is MDHEN, CDR2 SYDVKM. The CDR3 runs 11 residues. V was pared by 5 bases and J by 7 bases, with 8 bases between. The CDR3 coding sequence is TGTGCCAGCAGTCAGGGTTTTGAAGCTTTCTTT. It translates to CASSQGFEAFF.

This sequence joins TRBV28 and TRBJ2-5; 7 bases line up with TRBD2. This CDR3 region has 14 residues. After removal of 6 bases from V and 5 bases from J, the junction contained 9 bases not matched to a gene. Per germline, CDR1 MDHEN and CDR2 SYDVKM. This CDR3 reads CASRVGAGRETQYF. In DNA form, the CDR3 reads TGTGCCAGCAGAGTGGGAGCGGGGCGGGAGACCCAGTACTTC.

This clonotype has only a few counts. The chain combines TRBV27 with TRBJ1-1; D possibly corresponds to TRBD1 (5 bases). Trimming left V 6 bases short and J 1 base short, with 9 bases between. CDR1 and CDR2 (germline): MNHEY, SMNVEV (reference sequence). The CDR3 extends over 13 amino acids. The CDR3 loop is CASSRGGNTEAFF. CDR3 DNA: TGTGCCAGCAGCCGGGGCGGGAACACTGAAGCTTTCTTT.

This clonotype was counted only a few times. The CDR3 DNA follows: TGTGCCAGCAGTTCACCCGGGGAGCTGTTTTTT. This encodes CASSSPGELFF. The chain couples TRBV6-5 to TRBJ2-2; unclear D gene. V was trimmed by 4 bases and J by 6 bases, leaving 3 bases between them. The CDR3 has 11 amino acids. Per the germline V gene, CDR1 is MNHEY and CDR2 is SVGAGI.

This clonotype has more than one count but fewer than ten. The CDR3 is CSARDRAGMNTEAFF. For the CDR3, the DNA is TGCAGTGCTCGTGACAGGGCCGGGATGAACACTGAAGCTTTCTTT. The J gene is TRBJ1-1, the V gene TRBV20-1; 7 bases are shared with TRBD1. With 5 bases clipped from V and 0 bases from J, the junction kept 9 bases outside the gene matches. From germline, CDR1 is DFQATT and CDR2 SNEGSKA (reference sequence). This CDR3 region has 15 residues.

This clonotype was observed a single time. The chain is built from TRBV10-3 and TRBJ2-2; the match to TRBD1 covers 7 bases. From germline, CDR1 is ENHRY and CDR2 SYGVKD. This CDR3 comprises 15 residues. Trimming took 9 bases from V and 3 from J; bases not matched to a gene: 10. CDR3 DNA: TGTGCCATGCACTCAGGACAGGAGCACACCGGGGAGCTGTTTTTT. It specifies CAMHSGQEHTGELFF.

This rearrangement joins TRBV6-1 to TRBJ2-3; D gene unclear. The germline V gene encodes CDR1 MNHNS and CDR2 SASEGT. The CDR3 totals 12 residues. V shed 9 bases and J shed 5 bases, with 12 bases lying between them. CDR3: CASSLDRDTQYF. The CDR3 nucleotides are TGTGCCAGTTCTCTTGACCGAGATACGCAGTATTTT.

The genes are TRBV12-3 or TRBV12-4 and TRBJ2-2; no definite D call. The V end was cut by 6 bases, the J end by 3 bases, with 11 bases between. The CDR3 is 14 amino acids. The DNA for the CDR3 is TGTGCCAGCAGCAGCGACCGATACACCGGGGAGCTGTTTTTT. Translation: CASSSDRYTGELFF.

The chain employs TRBV6-2 or TRBV6-3 and TRBJ1-5; the match to TRBD1 covers 8 bases. Germline values: CDR1 MNHEY, CDR2 SVGEGT. Trimming removed 6 bases from V and 0 bases from J; junction bases left unmatched: 4. The CDR3 runs 15 residues. CDR3 in DNA: TGTGCCAGCAGGCTACAGGGGGTTAGCAATCAGCCCCAGCATTTT. Amino acid sequence: CASRLQGVSNQPQHF.

The gene calls are TRBV28 and TRBJ2-7; D is undetermined. Per germline, CDR1 MDHEN and CDR2 SYDVKM. The CDR3 runs 13 residues. With 4 bases removed from V and 3 bases from J, the gap between germline ends came to 10 bases. CDR3 in DNA: TGTGCCAGCAGTTCCGGCAGATACTACGAGCAGTACTTC. It translates to CASSSGRYYEQYF.

This clonotype was counted a few times. The V and J genes are TRBV7-6 and TRBJ2-1; weak D call: TRBD1 (7 bases). The V end was cut by 6 bases, the J end by 6 bases, with 18 bases between. The CDR3 runs 15 residues. CDR1 and CDR2 (germline): SGHVS, FNYEAQ. CDR3 residues: CASSGGGGPFNEQFF. As DNA, the CDR3 is TGTGCCAGCAGTGGAGGGGGCGGGCCTTTCAATGAGCAGTTCTTC.

V is TRBV2 and J is TRBJ1-2; 9 bases agree with TRBD1. CDR1 SNHLY and CDR2 FYNNEI come from the germline V gene. The V segment lost 7 bases and the J segment 4 bases; nucleotides outside the gene matches: 7. The CDR3 length is 14 residues. The CDR3 protein is CASNNRGQTYGYTF. The CDR3 bases are TGTGCCAGCAATAACAGGGGGCAAACCTATGGCTACACCTTC.

A few counts support this clonotype. The chain recombines TRBV2 with TRBJ1-5; 8 bases fit TRBD1. J lost 1 base, V lost 6 bases, and 8 bases had no gene match. CDR3 length equals 16 residues. Germline V gene sequence: CDR1 SNHLY, CDR2 FYNNEI. CDR3 sequence (DNA): TGTGCCAGCAGGCCGCACAGGGGGATGAGCAATCAGCCCCAGCATTTT. It is translated as CASRPHRGMSNQPQHF.

This chain links TRBV2 with TRBJ2-1, with TRBD2 matching 13 bases. The CDR3 length is 15 residues. V shed 4 bases, J shed 6 bases, and the junction held 3 bases outside the gene matches. CDR1 is SNHLY and CDR2 is FYNNEI in the germline V gene. The CDR3 sequence: CASSGTSGGSNEQFF. The CDR3 region has the DNA TGTGCCAGCAGTGGGACTAGCGGGGGTTCCAATGAGCAGTTCTTC.

The CDR3 spells CASSLILLAGGTDTQYF. The CDR3 region has the DNA TGTGCCAGCAGCTTAATCCTACTAGCGGGGGGCACAGATACGCAGTATTTT. The chain carries TRBV7-8 and TRBJ2-3; the match to TRBD2 covers 11 bases. The germline CDR1 and CDR2 sequences are SGHVS and FQNEAQ. CDR3 size: 17 residues. V shed 2 bases and J 1 base; nucleotides not matched to a gene: 5.